What follows are 21 T cell receptor beta chains derived from one specimen sequenced in a study of T-cell memory formation after mild COVID-19. TCRdb passed the 5' RACE reads through MiXCR, listing each CDR3 protein once. Among roughly 560,000 distinct CDR3 sequences listed, around 21% were seen once. The sequenced material came from PBMCs or a T cell subset sorted from them (not recorded which). The receptors come from an adult woman who had mild COVID-19 (a few samples of this study predate the infection). Cell type and time point are not known.

The table lists this clonotype with a few counts. The J gene is TRBJ2-7, the V gene TRBV4-3; D unclear. The CDR3 contains 15 residues. The germline CDR1 and CDR2 sequences are LGHNA and YSLEER. Trimming took off 0 bases at V and 0 bases at J, with 9 bases between the two ends. The CDR3 DNA follows: TGCGCCAGCAGCCAAGATTACGGAACCTCCTACGAGCAGTACTTC. As protein: CASSQDYGTSYEQYF.

This rearrangement joins TRBV12-3 or TRBV12-4 to TRBJ2-2; D call uncertain. The CDR3 is 16 residues long. V was clipped by 5 bases and J by 0 bases, with 13 bases between them. The CDR3 is CASSAHGRSNTGELFF. CDR3 DNA sequence: TGTGCCAGCAGTGCCCACGGGCGGTCGAACACCGGGGAGCTGTTTTTT.

This clonotype came up a few times. V usage is TRBV12-3 or TRBV12-4 and J usage is TRBJ2-1; D is possibly TRBD1 or TRBD2 (5 bases each). V was cut by 4 bases and J by 6 bases, with 13 bases left in between. The CDR3 is 14 amino acids. This chain's CDR3 is CASSWTIRGNEQFF. The CDR3 coding sequence is TGTGCCAGCAGTTGGACAATTCGGGGCAATGAGCAGTTCTTC.

The CDR3 loop is CASEGDTQYF. CDR3 DNA: TGTGCCAGCGAGGGGGATACGCAGTATTTT. The chain is built from TRBV11-1 and TRBJ2-3; D could derive from TRBD1 or TRBD2 (5 bases each). Between the trimmed V and J ends, which lost 8 bases and 6 bases, there was a span of 6 bases. Per germline, CDR1 SGHAT and CDR2 FQDESV (reference sequence). CDR3 size: 10 residues.

In its sample, this clonotype was seen a few times. The V call is TRBV12-3 or TRBV12-4, the J call TRBJ1-5; 12 nucleotides line up with TRBD1. The CDR3 is 15 amino acids. With V trimmed by 6 bases and J by 4 bases, 4 bases remained unmatched. This chain's CDR3 is CASSPGQGANQPQHF. The CDR3 DNA follows: TGTGCCAGCAGCCCGGGACAGGGGGCGAATCAGCCCCAGCATTTT.

The chain recombines TRBV5-1 with TRBJ1-2; 8 bases fit TRBD1. J lost 3 bases, V lost 4 bases, and 5 bases had no gene match. Germline loops: CDR1 SGHRS, CDR2 YFSETQ. The CDR3 runs to 14 residues. As DNA, the CDR3 is TGCGCCAGCAGCCAAGGACAGGGTTACTATGGCTACACCTTC. Encoded protein: CASSQGQGYYGYTF.

This clonotype has more than one count but fewer than ten. V is TRBV12-3 or TRBV12-4 and J is TRBJ2-7; 7 bases are shared with TRBD1. The CDR3 sequence is 13 residues long. V lost 7 bases to trimming and J lost 1 base; unmatched junction nucleotides: 4. CDR3 bases: TGTGCCAGCACACGGACAGGTTCCTACGAGCAGTACTTC. As protein: CASTRTGSYEQYF.

This clonotype has a handful of counts. The chain recombines TRBV7-3 with TRBJ2-3; unclear D gene. Germline CDR1 is SGHTA and CDR2 is FQGTGA. Between the trimmed V and J ends, which lost 5 bases and 0 bases, there was a span of 15 bases. This CDR3 is built from 16 residues. CDR3 region: CASSPLEAPSTDTQYF. Here the CDR3 DNA reads TGTGCCAGCAGCCCCCTTGAAGCTCCGAGCACAGATACGCAGTATTTT.

There are a few counts of this clonotype. The genes are TRBV7-2 and TRBJ2-7; D perhaps matches TRBD2 (6 bases). V was trimmed by 2 bases and J by 2 bases, leaving 13 bases between them. The germline V gene has CDR1 SGHTA and CDR2 FQGNSA. The length of the CDR3 is 15 residues. The CDR3 region has the DNA TGTGCCAGCAGCTTAAGAAGTAGCGGCACCTACGAGCAGTACTTC. This codes for CASSLRSSGTYEQYF.

This clonotype has at least ten counts. The chain joins TRBV13 to TRBJ2-2, with D hard to call. Germline V gene sequence: CDR1 PRHDT, CDR2 FYEKMQ (reference sequence). The CDR3 consists of 14 residues. With 5 bases removed from V and 0 bases from J, the gap between germline ends came to 7 bases. CDR3 bases: TGTGCCAGCAGCGTCCGCCCGAACACCGGGGAGCTGTTTTTT. Its protein is CASSVRPNTGELFF.

This clonotype has more than one count but fewer than ten. The rearrangement uses TRBV7-2 and TRBJ1-6; D uncertain. Between the trimmed V and J ends, which lost 0 bases and 10 bases, there was a span of 19 bases. Germline CDR1 SGHTA, CDR2 FQGNSA. The CDR3 loop spans 17 amino acids. CDR3 loop: CASSLAVARDSLSPLHF. In DNA, the CDR3 is TGTGCCAGCAGCTTAGCCGTAGCCCGGGATTCGTTGTCACCCCTCCACTTT.

The CDR3 DNA is TGTGCCAGTAGTATAGGGGGGACTCTGCGCTACGAGCAGTACTTC. Its protein product is CASSIGGTLRYEQYF. V usage is TRBV19 and J usage is TRBJ2-7; perhaps TRBD2 as D (6 bases). Germline V gene lookup returns CDR1 LNHDA and CDR2 SQIVND (reference sequence). Trimming stripped 1 base from V and 3 bases from J, with 13 bases between. The CDR3 has 15 amino acids.

This clonotype was observed a few times. The genes are TRBV9 and TRBJ2-1; 12 bases agree with TRBD2. The CDR3 consists of 16 residues. From germline, CDR1 is SGDLS and CDR2 YYNGEE. V was pared by 3 bases and J by 9 bases, with 10 bases of the junction left unmatched. Here the CDR3 DNA reads TGTGCCAGCAGCGCTGCGACTAGCGGGGGCCCCAGTGAGCAGTTCTTC. Translated, it gives CASSAATSGGPSEQFF.

The chain recombines TRBV5-1 with TRBJ1-1; possibly TRBD1 for D (6 bases). There are 15 residues in the CDR3. Germline loops: CDR1 SGHRS, CDR2 YFSETQ. The V and J ends lost 4 bases and 4 bases respectively, with 17 bases between them. CDR3 sequence (DNA): TGCGCCAGCAGCCCAGGGGCGGGGGGGAGCACTGAAGCTTTCTTT. Translation gives CASSPGAGGSTEAFF. Full variable domain (missing parts from reference TRBV5-1 and TRBJ1-1): KAGVTQTPRYLIKTRGQQVTLSCSPISGHRSVSWYQQTPGQGLQFLFEYFSETQRNKGNFPGRFSGRQFSNSRSEMNVSTLELGDSALYLCASSPGAGGSTEAFFGQGTRLTVV.

This rearrangement joins TRBV3-1 to TRBJ1-1; the D is unclear. Per the germline V gene, CDR1 is LGHDT and CDR2 is YNNKEL (reference sequence). The germline V and J ends were trimmed by 1 base and 6 bases, with 12 bases remaining between them. This CDR3 region has 14 residues. The CDR3, as DNA: TGTGCCAGCAGCCAAGTTCCGGGTAGTTCTGAAGCTTTCTTT. Encoded protein: CASSQVPGSSEAFF.

The chain couples TRBV20-1 to TRBJ2-2; 9 nucleotides align to TRBD1. CDR3 size: 17 residues. Germline lookup yields CDR1 DFQATT and CDR2 SNEGSKA (reference sequence). J was trimmed by 1 base and V by 2 bases; bases with no gene match: 8. The CDR3 sequence: CSARRSGTGWNTGELFF. The CDR3 coding sequence is TGCAGTGCTAGACGATCCGGGACAGGGTGGAACACCGGGGAGCTGTTTTTT.

The J gene is TRBJ1-1, the V gene TRBV12-3 or TRBV12-4, with D perhaps TRBD1 (5 bases). The CDR3 consists of 11 residues. The V and J ends lost 8 bases and 7 bases respectively, with 11 bases between them. CDR3 sequence: CASGDRLEAFF. CDR3 DNA: TGTGCCAGCGGGGACCGCCTTGAAGCTTTCTTT.

This clonotype was recorded at least ten times. CDR3 amino acids: CASSLAGTGGLETQYF. In DNA form, the CDR3 reads TGTGCCAGCAGCTTGGCGGGGACAGGGGGCTTGGAGACCCAGTACTTC. The V and J genes are TRBV5-5 and TRBJ2-5, with 12 positions matching TRBD1. The CDR3 runs 16 residues. V dropped 0 bases and J dropped 5; count of bases not matched to a gene: 5. Germline V lookup: CDR1 SGHKS, CDR2 YYEKEE (reference sequence).

This clonotype has only a few counts. The CDR3 is CATSRVGSLQETQYF. As DNA, the CDR3 is TGTGCCACCAGCAGAGTTGGAAGCCTCCAAGAGACCCAGTACTTC. The V call is TRBV15, the J call TRBJ2-5, with unresolved D. CDR3 size: 15 residues. Germline CDR1 is LNHNV and CDR2 is YYDKDF (reference sequence). Trimming shortened V by 1 base and J by 1 base, and 10 bases separated the two germline ends.

In its sample, this clonotype was seen a few times. The J gene is TRBJ2-1, the V gene TRBV30, with 15 nucleotides matching TRBD2. The CDR3 is made up of 18 amino acids. CDR1 GTSNPN and CDR2 SVGIG come from the germline V gene (reference sequence). V was clipped by 1 base and J by 8 bases; unmatched bases: 12. The CDR3 region is CAWSALRTSGRAMDEQFF. CDR3 DNA: TGTGCCTGGAGTGCACTCCGGACTAGCGGGAGGGCCATGGATGAGCAGTTCTTC.

This chain joins TRBV9 and TRBJ2-7, with TRBD1 matching over 7 bases. V was pared by 4 bases and J by 6 bases, with 16 bases of the junction left unmatched. Germline V lookup: CDR1 SGDLS, CDR2 YYNGEE. There are 16 residues in the CDR3. The CDR3 reads CASSPGVMTGRGEQYF. Written as DNA, the CDR3 is TGTGCCAGCAGCCCCGGAGTTATGACAGGGCGCGGCGAGCAGTACTTC.